The rows below give T cell receptor beta chains drawn from one sample of a study of blood T cell repertoires in COVID-19. Sequenced by immunoSEQ multiplex PCR; TCRdb stores in-frame clones only, minus some. Among around 290,000 clones listed, approximately 89% were seen once. Sequencing used peripheral blood. These receptors were collected from a woman aged 25 to 45 with COVID-19, enrolled during active disease. Each CDR3 is given with its conserved first and last residue. Each record gives: clone size, D gene, J gene, V gene, CDR3 DNA, CDR3 protein. D genes are given only for firm matches. Where a row states a size, it is once, few, many or the class of an expanded clone; other rows omit it.

>.|TRBD1|TRBJ2-7|TRBV7-2
TGTGCCAGCAGCTTGCTGGGGACAGTCCCCTACGAGCAGTACTTC
CASSLLGTVPYEQYF
>.|.|TRBJ1-6|TRBV7-2
TGTGCCAGCAGCTACCTATATAATTCACCCCTCCACTTT
CASSYLYNSPLHF
>once|TRBD1|TRBJ1-1|TRBV11-3
TGTGCCAGCAGCTTAGGACAGGGGACTGAAGCTTTCTTT
CASSLGQGTEAFF
>.|TRBD2|TRBJ2-1|TRBV3-1/TRBV3-2
TGTGCCAGCAGCCAAGAGGGACTAGCGGGAGTCCATGAGCAGTTCTTC
CASSQEGLAGVHEQFF
>.|TRBD1|TRBJ1-1|TRBV10-3
TGTGCCATCCGCTTAGACAGGGCCACTGAAGCTTTCTTT
CAIRLDRATEAFF
>.|TRBD2|TRBJ2-7|TRBV2
TGTGCCAGCAGTCAAAGGACTAGCTCCTACGAGCAGTACTTC
CASSQRTSSYEQYF
>.|.|TRBJ2-7|TRBV6-2/TRBV6-3
TGTGCCAGCAGTCTTCGCTCCTACGAGCAGTACTTC
CASSLRSYEQYF
>.|.|TRBJ2-7|TRBV10-3
TGTGCCATCAGCGACAGTTTAGCCTACGAGCAGTACTTC
CAISDSLAYEQYF
>.|TRBD2|TRBJ2-2|TRBV18
TGTGCCAGCTCACCGAGGACTAGCGGGAACACCGGGGAGCTGTTTTTT
CASSPRTSGNTGELFF
>.|.|TRBJ1-5|TRBV6-5
TGTGCCAGCACCGACCCGGGGGACCGCCAGCCCCAGCATTTT
CASTDPGDRQPQHF
>.|TRBD1|TRBJ2-5|TRBV5-4
TGTGCCAGCAGCTTGGCGCCACAGGGGCGACAAGAGACCCAGTACTTC
CASSLAPQGRQETQYF
>few|TRBD2|TRBJ2-7|TRBV10-3
TGTGCCATCAGTGAGTCGATGGCGGTAGCGGGAACCCACGAGCAGTACTTC
CAISESMAVAGTHEQYF
>once|TRBD1|TRBJ1-3|TRBV7-2
TGTGCCAGCAGCTTAATAGGGGGCGAGGGTGGAAACACCATATATTTT
CASSLIGGEGGNTIYF
>.|.|TRBJ1-2|TRBV5-1
TGCGCCAGCAGCCCCGGACAGCCTGGCTATGGCTACACCTTC
CASSPGQPGYGYTF
>once|.|TRBJ1-1|TRBV5-1
TGCGCCAGCAGACCCCAAAGAGAATCGAACACTGAAGCTTTCTTT
CASRPQRESNTEAFF
>.|TRBD2|TRBJ2-3|TRBV10-3
TGTGCCATCAGGACTAGCGGGAGTTCAGATACGCAGTATTTT
CAIRTSGSSDTQYF
>few|.|TRBJ1-3|TRBV6-5
TGTGCCAGCAGTTACTCGAAGCGCGGTTTGGGAAACACCATATATTTT
CASSYSKRGLGNTIYF
>.|.|TRBJ2-4|TRBV19
TGTGCCAGTAGGCCTAGGATGGGGGGAAACATTCAGTACTTC
CASRPRMGGNIQYF
>.|.|TRBJ2-7|TRBV5-4
TGTGCCAGCAGCTTGGCCGGTAGCAGGGGTACCTCTAACGAGCAGTACTTC
CASSLAGSRGTSNEQYF
>.|.|TRBJ2-1|TRBV19
TGTGCCAGTAGTATACACCGGGACTTTAATGAGCAGTTCTTC
CASSIHRDFNEQFF
>.|.|TRBJ2-5|TRBV12-5
TGTGCTAGTGGTTTGGGGTCAGGAGGACACCAAGAGACCCAGTACTTC
CASGLGSGGHQETQYF
>.|.|TRBJ1-1|TRBV5-1
TGCGCCAGCAGCTCGGGGGGAGAGTGGGATGAAGCTTTCTTT
CASSSGGEWDEAFF
>.|.|TRBJ1-1|TRBV18
TGTGCCAGCTCACCATCGGCCAGGCCATACGAAGCTTTCTTT
CASSPSARPYEAFF
>.|.|TRBJ2-3|TRBV28
TGTGCCAGCCGAACAGCTTGGAGGCGGGAAGATACGCAGTATTTT
CASRTAWRREDTQYF
>.|TRBD1|TRBJ1-6|TRBV28
TGTGCCAGCAGTTCCTCGGACAGGGACAATTCACCCCTCCACTTT
CASSSSDRDNSPLHF
>.|TRBD1|TRBJ2-7|TRBV5-1
TGCGCCAGCAGCTGGGGGACAGTCCTGCCCATCGGGGACGAGCAGTACTTC
CASSWGTVLPIGDEQYF
>once|TRBD2|TRBJ2-1|TRBV24-1
TGTGCCACCAGTGACCCGGGAGGAAAGAGCAATGAGCAGTTCTTC
CATSDPGGKSNEQFF
>.|TRBD1|TRBJ2-7|TRBV11-2
TGTGCCAGCAGAGGGACAGGGGCCCACGAGCAGTACTTC
CASRGTGAHEQYF
>.|TRBD1|TRBJ2-7|TRBV10-3
TGTGCCATCAGCTCCGGTGGGACAGGGACCTACGAGCAGTACTTC
CAISSGGTGTYEQYF
>.|.|TRBJ1-5|TRBV30
TGTGCCTGGAGCTCGGGAATCCTATATACCAATAGCAATCAGCCCCAGCATTTT
CAWSSGILYTNSNQPQHF
>once|.|TRBJ2-7|TRBV9
TGTGCCAGCAGCGTAGGACCCACCGGGACAACCGGCTACGAGCAGTACTTC
CASSVGPTGTTGYEQYF
>many|.|TRBJ2-2|TRBV5-4
TGTGCCAGCAGCAGAGGGTCGGCAGGGGACACCGGGGAGCTGTTTTTT
CASSRGSAGDTGELFF
>.|.|TRBJ2-4|TRBV19
TGTGCCAGTAGTCTAATGCCCCTCAAGTTAGCCAAAAACATTCAGTACTTC
CASSLMPLKLAKNIQYF
>.|TRBD1|TRBJ1-4|TRBV9
TGTGCCAGCAGCGTAGACGCCGGGACAGGGAGCCCCGCAACTAATGAAAAACTGTTTTTT
CASSVDAGTGSPATNEKLFF
>.|.|TRBJ2-6|TRBV19
TGTGCCAGTAGTACCCGACACCTAATCGCGACTGGGGCCAACGTCCTGACTTTC
CASSTRHLIATGANVLTF
>.|.|TRBJ1-1|TRBV19
TGTGCCAGTAGTATGCAAGGGGGCACTGAAGCTTTCTTT
CASSMQGGTEAFF
>once|.|TRBJ1-2|TRBV27
TGTGCCAGCAGTTTAGAGGGAAGAGCTAACTATGGCTACACCTTC
CASSLEGRANYGYTF
>.|.|TRBJ1-3|TRBV27
TGTGCCAGCAGTTTATCTTTCAGGGGCCCAGGAAACACCATATATTTT
CASSLSFRGPGNTIYF
>.|.|TRBJ2-4|TRBV9
TGTGCCAGCAGCGTCGAAAGAGGGGGGGAAAACATTCAGTACTTC
CASSVERGGENIQYF
>.|TRBD2|TRBJ2-3|TRBV20-1
TGCAGTGCTAGTTTCATCTTGGGCGGGGAGGGGCCCGATACGCAGTATTTT
CSASFILGGEGPDTQYF
>.|TRBD2|TRBJ2-2|TRBV24-1
TGTGCCACCAGTGATCCCAGGACTAGCACCGGGGAGCTGTTTTTT
CATSDPRTSTGELFF
>.|.|TRBJ1-2|TRBV3-1/TRBV3-2
TGTGCCAGCAGCCCCGGGAAGGCGTATGGCTACACCTTC
CASSPGKAYGYTF
>.|.|TRBJ1-3|TRBV2
TGTGCCAGCAGTGAAGTAGGGGCATTCTCTGGAAACACCATATATTTT
CASSEVGAFSGNTIYF
>.|.|TRBJ2-5|TRBV5-5
TGTGCCAGCAGCTTGCAGGGACAAGAGACCCAGTACTTC
CASSLQGQETQYF
>.|TRBD1|TRBJ2-5|TRBV5-1
TGCGCCAGCAGCGGACAGGGGGCTTCGGAGACCCAGTACTTC
CASSGQGASETQYF
>.|TRBD2|TRBJ2-7|TRBV5-1
TGCGCCAGCAGCTTGGCTAGCGGGGGCGAGCAGTACTTC
CASSLASGGEQYF
>.|.|TRBJ2-7|TRBV6-5
TGTGCCAGCAGAAAAGGGGATCGCGAGCAGTACTTC
CASRKGDREQYF
>.|TRBD2|TRBJ2-3|TRBV5-4
TGTGCCAGCAGCTTGGCGGGAGGGCCGGGTCGCACAGATACGCAGTATTTT
CASSLAGGPGRTDTQYF
>.|.|TRBJ1-3|TRBV30
TGTGCCTGGAGTGTAGGGCAGGGGACCATATATTTT
CAWSVGQGTIYF
>once|.|TRBJ1-2|TRBV6-5
TGTGCCAGCAGACGAGCAGGGGTAGGCTATGGCTACACCTTC
CASRRAGVGYGYTF